This TCR beta chain emerged from a study of T-cell reconstitution after alpha-beta-depleted transplantation in children. Study observations and caveats: Newly produced T cells mostly accounted for T-cell counts and diversity one year post-transplant. About two months after transplant, alpha-beta T cells reportedly came from several hundred expanded graft clones. The high TCRbeta diversity at day 60 in some patients came from surviving recipient T cells and thymic progenitors.

Only a few counts were recorded for this clonotype. Its antigen is as yet unknown. During its preparation, the TCRbeta library received unique molecular identifiers. MiXCR, applied by TCRdb to the PCR reads, yields one record per CDR3 protein. This sample has some 840,000 distinct CDR3 sequences, with 16% found just once. The source of this sequence is a male patient younger than 18 who had a stem cell transplant for acute lymphoblastic leukemia, so the T cells may come from the graft donor. Here the sequenced sample was PBMCs, mostly from graft donor cells, taken 360 days after TCRalphabeta/CD19-depleted stem cell transplant.

Here the CDR3 DNA reads TGTGCCAGCAGAATACTAGCGGGAGTTTCAGATACGCAGTATTTT. Amino acids: CASRILAGVSDTQYF. The rearrangement uses TRBV11-2 and TRBJ2-3; 11 positions agree with TRBD2. Germline trimming cut 6 bases from V and 4 bases from J; bases unmatched to any gene: 6. From germline, CDR1 is SGHAT and CDR2 FQNNGV. The CDR3 totals 15 residues.